Listed below are T cell receptor beta chains from one sample, sequenced in a study of shared T cell receptors in the human thymus. Profiling relied on immunoSEQ multiplex PCR, and the TCRdb table lists in-frame clones only, not all of them. The table lists approximately 760,000 clones, 75% to 90% of them singletons, with about 0.011% in the top ten. Another study also made use of these data, one on human thymus T cells.

The sequenced material came from thymocytes. The receptors stem from a girl in the first two years of life with a congenital heart defect. Both conserved end residues are part of each CDR3. Each record gives: D gene, V gene, clone size, CDR3 length, J gene, CDR3 protein, CDR3 DNA. The D gene is left open where the match is weak. Part of the rows lack a size; the others show once, few, many or a class for expanded clones.

D gene: -
V gene: TRBV15
clone size: -
CDR3 length: 16
J gene: TRBJ2-5
CDR3 protein: CATSGRLEGGQETQYF
CDR3 DNA: TGTGCCACCAGCGGGAGACTCGAAGGGGGACAAGAGACCCAGTACTTC

D gene: -
V gene: TRBV6-1
clone size: few
CDR3 length: 15
J gene: TRBJ1-4
CDR3 protein: CASSGRHSETEKLFF
CDR3 DNA: TGTGCCAGCAGTGGCCGACATTCCGAAACGGAAAAACTGTTTTTT

D gene: -
V gene: TRBV2
clone size: once
CDR3 length: 17
J gene: TRBJ2-5
CDR3 protein: CASNQGQHIHVQETQYF
CDR3 DNA: TGTGCCAGCAACCAGGGCCAGCACATCCACGTCCAAGAGACCCAGTACTTC

D gene: TRBD1
V gene: TRBV5-6
clone size: -
CDR3 length: 15
J gene: TRBJ2-7
CDR3 protein: CASSLFGDRTYEQYF
CDR3 DNA: TGTGCCAGCAGCTTGTTCGGGGACAGGACCTACGAGCAGTACTTC

D gene: -
V gene: TRBV6-5
clone size: few
CDR3 length: 15
J gene: TRBJ2-7
CDR3 protein: CASSPGQISSYEQYF
CDR3 DNA: TGTGCCAGCAGTCCCGGACAGATTTCCTCCTACGAGCAGTACTTC

D gene: -
V gene: TRBV2
clone size: -
CDR3 length: 14
J gene: TRBJ2-7
CDR3 protein: CASSDAPRGYEQYF
CDR3 DNA: TGTGCCAGCAGTGATGCCCCTAGGGGCTACGAGCAGTACTTC

D gene: TRBD1
V gene: TRBV12-5
clone size: -
CDR3 length: 13
J gene: TRBJ2-7
CDR3 protein: CASLPDRGYEQYF
CDR3 DNA: TGTGCTAGTTTGCCGGACAGGGGTTACGAGCAGTACTTC

D gene: -
V gene: TRBV7-3
clone size: -
CDR3 length: 13
J gene: TRBJ1-1
CDR3 protein: CASSANRGTEAFF
CDR3 DNA: TGTGCCAGCAGCGCCAACCGGGGGACTGAAGCTTTCTTT

D gene: -
V gene: TRBV4-3
clone size: -
CDR3 length: 14
J gene: TRBJ1-1
CDR3 protein: CASSHGQMNTEAFF
CDR3 DNA: TGCGCCAGCAGCCACGGACAGATGAACACTGAAGCTTTCTTT

D gene: -
V gene: TRBV14
clone size: -
CDR3 length: 16
J gene: TRBJ1-1
CDR3 protein: CASSQRGADWRTEAFF
CDR3 DNA: TGTGCCAGCAGCCAACGGGGGGCGGATTGGAGGACTGAAGCTTTCTTT

D gene: TRBD1
V gene: TRBV6-5
clone size: -
CDR3 length: 12
J gene: TRBJ2-1
CDR3 protein: CASRTQGHEQFF
CDR3 DNA: TGTGCCAGCAGAACACAGGGGCATGAGCAGTTCTTC

D gene: -
V gene: TRBV7-2
clone size: -
CDR3 length: 15
J gene: TRBJ1-6
CDR3 protein: CASSRSGLHGSPLHF
CDR3 DNA: TGTGCCAGCAGCCGCTCTGGGTTACACGGGTCACCCCTCCACTTT

D gene: -
V gene: TRBV19
clone size: -
CDR3 length: 14
J gene: TRBJ1-5
CDR3 protein: CASSSSGVGRPQHF
CDR3 DNA: TGTGCCAGTAGTTCGTCCGGGGTCGGGAGGCCCCAGCATTTT

D gene: TRBD1
V gene: TRBV5-1
clone size: -
CDR3 length: 13
J gene: TRBJ1-1
CDR3 protein: CASSSRDREMAFF
CDR3 DNA: TGCGCCAGCAGCTCCCGGGACAGGGAGATGGCTTTCTTT

D gene: -
V gene: TRBV28
clone size: -
CDR3 length: 13
J gene: TRBJ1-2
CDR3 protein: CASSFLANYGYTF
CDR3 DNA: TGTGCCAGCAGTTTTTTAGCTAACTATGGCTACACCTTC

D gene: TRBD1
V gene: TRBV6-6
clone size: -
CDR3 length: 15
J gene: TRBJ1-1
CDR3 protein: CASSYRQGWNTEAFF
CDR3 DNA: TGTGCCAGCAGTTACCGACAGGGGTGGAACACTGAAGCTTTCTTT